One sample yielded the 30 T cell receptor beta chains listed below, sequenced in a study of T-cell reconstitution after alpha-beta-depleted transplantation in children. Construction of the TCRbeta library involved unique molecular identifiers. TCRdb reprocessed the PCR reads via MiXCR and lists one record per CDR3 protein. This sample carries roughly 610,000 distinct CDR3 sequences, about 11% of them seen once, and the ten largest clones take less than 5%. This specimen consisted of PBMCs from the stem cell graft donor, obtained from the stem cell graft. The receptor source for this set is a human donor who donated a stem cell graft to a child with acute myeloid leukemia.

V gene TRBV4-3 combines with J gene TRBJ2-2; perhaps TRBD2 as D (5 bases). CDR1 is LGHNA and CDR2 is YSLEER in the germline V gene. This CDR3 is built from 17 residues. The V gene lost 1 base and the J gene lost 7 bases, with 19 bases spanning the gap. The CDR3, as DNA: TGCGCCAGCAGCCAAGCCTACAAACCGCAGGCGGGCGGGGAGCTGTTTTTT. As protein: CASSQAYKPQAGGELFF.

In this sample, this clonotype turned up a few times. CDR3 loop: CSVTRDEQFF. The CDR3 DNA reads TGCAGCGTGACCCGTGATGAGCAGTTCTTC. The rearrangement joins TRBV29-1 to TRBJ2-1, with D unresolved. This CDR3 contains 10 residues. Germline V gene data show CDR1 as SQVTM and CDR2 as ANQGSEA. Trimming took off 6 bases at V and 8 bases at J, with 8 bases between the two ends.

This clonotype showed up many times. The chain links TRBV20-1 to TRBJ2-1; weak D call: TRBD1 (5 bases). Germline-derived CDR1 and CDR2 are DFQATT and SNEGSKA (reference sequence). V was trimmed by 0 bases and J by 4 bases, leaving 13 bases between them. The CDR3 spans 15 residues. CDR3: CSARDRLAGYNEQFF. The CDR3 nucleotides read TGCAGTGCTAGAGATCGGCTGGCAGGGTACAATGAGCAGTTCTTC.

The chain employs TRBV4-3 and TRBJ2-2; no clear D gene. With 0 bases removed from V and 1 base from J, the gap between germline ends came to 6 bases. The CDR3 totals 15 residues. The germline gives CDR1 LGHNA, CDR2 YSLEER. In DNA form, the CDR3 reads TGCGCCAGCAGCCAAGATTATCGGAACACCGGGGAGCTGTTTTTT. This gives the protein CASSQDYRNTGELFF.

This clonotype was seen ten or more times. The chain combines TRBV29-1 with TRBJ1-1, with TRBD1 as a possible D gene (5 bases). The V gene lost 4 bases and the J gene lost 3 bases, with 9 bases spanning the gap. The germline gives CDR1 SQVTM, CDR2 ANQGSEA. This CDR3 contains 12 residues. The CDR3 sequence: CSVGDGDTEAFF. The CDR3 nucleotides read TGCAGCGTTGGGGACGGGGACACTGAAGCTTTCTTT.

The chain has TRBV20-1 and TRBJ2-1; tentatively, D is TRBD1 (6 bases). Trimming removed 3 bases at V and 9 bases at J, with 18 bases between. Germline values: CDR1 DFQATT, CDR2 SNEGSKA (reference sequence). The CDR3 has 14 amino acids. CDR3 DNA: TGCAGTGCTAGGGTGCCAGGCCCACAGGGTGAGCAGTTCTTC. Protein: CSARVPGPQGEQFF.

CDR3 loop: CASSLAKDTEAFF. In DNA, the CDR3 is TGTGCCAGCAGCTTAGCTAAGGACACTGAAGCTTTCTTT. The chain is built from TRBV7-2 and TRBJ1-1; D is undetermined. CDR1 and CDR2 (germline): SGHTA, FQGNSA. The CDR3 length is 13 residues. V lost 0 bases, J lost 3 bases, and 5 bases lay in between.

The CDR3, as DNA: TGCAGTGCTAGAGATGCAGTTCCCAGGCAGTTCTTC. It specifies CSARDAVPRQFF. The V and J genes are TRBV20-1 and TRBJ2-1; D remains ambiguous. The CDR3 runs 12 residues. Germline V gene lookup returns CDR1 DFQATT and CDR2 SNEGSKA (reference sequence). The ends were cut back, 0 bases at V and 12 bases at J, with 12 bases in the middle.

This rearrangement joins TRBV6-2 or TRBV6-3 to TRBJ2-7; 8 bases line up with TRBD2. The CDR3 length is 16 residues. Germline V lookup: CDR1 MNHEY, CDR2 SVGEGT. J was trimmed by 1 base and V by 2 bases; bases with no gene match: 7. The CDR3: CASSYLSGRGSYEQYF. CDR3 nucleotides: TGTGCCAGCAGTTACCTAAGCGGGAGAGGATCCTACGAGCAGTACTTC.

This chain uses TRBV4-3 with TRBJ2-7, with 7 bases aligning to TRBD2. The CDR3 consists of 15 residues. The germline V gene has CDR1 LGHNA and CDR2 YSLEER. Unmatched junction bases numbered 8, after V lost 2 bases and J lost 4 bases. CDR3 in DNA: TGCGCCAGCAGCCAACTGGCGGGAGTTAGGTACGAGCAGTACTTC. Amino acid sequence: CASSQLAGVRYEQYF.

This clonotype was found a few times. The V and J genes are TRBV19 and TRBJ1-2; unclear D gene. In germline, CDR1 is LNHDA, CDR2 SQIVND (reference sequence). This CDR3 is 12 amino acids long. V dropped 5 bases and J dropped 8 bases, with 12 bases sitting between them. The CDR3 DNA is TGTGCCAGTAGTTCGTCCCAGCGCGGCTACACCTTC. It specifies CASSSSQRGYTF.

This clonotype was counted ten times or more. CDR3 sequence: CASSQDLVGSYEQYF. The CDR3 DNA reads TGCGCCAGCAGCCAAGATCTTGTGGGGTCCTACGAGCAGTACTTC. The J gene is TRBJ2-7, the V gene TRBV4-3; D uncertain. This CDR3 region has 15 residues. V lost 0 bases and J lost 1, with 10 bases in between. Germline CDR1 LGHNA, CDR2 YSLEER.

This clonotype has only a few counts. The V and J genes are TRBV6-1 and TRBJ1-4; TRBD1 matches at 10 bases. Germline V CDR1 and CDR2: MNHNS, SASEGT. Germline trimming cut 5 bases from V and 4 bases from J; bases unmatched to any gene: 4. The CDR3 has 15 residues. The CDR3 DNA is TGTGCCAGCAGTACGGGACAGGGGTTTAATGAAAAACTGTTTTTT. Residues: CASSTGQGFNEKLFF.

This clonotype was counted a few times. CDR3 in amino acids: CASSRLAGGVYEQYF. As DNA, the CDR3 is TGTGCCAGCAGCCGACTAGCGGGAGGGGTCTACGAGCAGTACTTC. This chain links TRBV7-2 with TRBJ2-7, with TRBD2 matching 14 bases. Germline-derived CDR1 and CDR2 are SGHTA and FQGNSA. This CDR3 has 15 residues. J was trimmed by 3 bases and V by 5 bases; bases with no gene match: 3.

The chain is built from TRBV20-1 and TRBJ1-5; D uncertain. The V end lost 6 bases, the J end lost 0 bases, and 21 bases lay between the germline ends. The germline V gene encodes CDR1 DFQATT and CDR2 SNEGSKA (reference sequence). The CDR3 is made up of 17 amino acids. CDR3 region: CSARKGTISNSNQPQHF. The CDR3, as DNA: TGCAGTGCGCGCAAGGGAACTATTTCAAATAGCAATCAGCCCCAGCATTTT.

In its sample, this clonotype was seen a few times. The V call is TRBV10-3, the J call TRBJ2-5, with D tentatively TRBD2 (6 bases). There are 14 residues in the CDR3. Trimming removed 4 bases at V and 1 base at J, with 10 bases between. Germline lookup yields CDR1 ENHRY and CDR2 SYGVKD. The CDR3 sequence: CAISGGVLQETQYF. The CDR3 DNA sequence: TGTGCCATCAGTGGGGGGGTCCTCCAAGAGACCCAGTACTTC.

The CDR3 DNA reads as TGCGCCAGCGTTCGGGTAGCGGGAGAAAATGAGCAGTTCTTC. Translation gives CASVRVAGENEQFF. The chain joins TRBV5-1 to TRBJ2-1; 9 bases align to TRBD2. The trim removed 7 bases at V and 7 bases at J, leaving 9 bases unmatched. This CDR3 contains 14 residues. In germline, CDR1 is SGHRS, CDR2 YFSETQ.

The genes are TRBV5-1 and TRBJ1-1; 10 positions agree with TRBD1. CDR1 SGHRS and CDR2 YFSETQ come from the germline V gene. The V gene end was trimmed by 5 bases and the J gene end by 6 bases; junction bases not matched to a gene: 4. The CDR3 spans 13 residues. The CDR3 sequence is CASRGTGEAEAFF. CDR3 nucleotide sequence: TGCGCCAGCAGGGGGACAGGGGAGGCTGAAGCTTTCTTT.

This clonotype was observed a handful of times. The V call is TRBV11-2, the J call TRBJ1-5, with D possibly being TRBD1 (6 bases). This CDR3 spans 14 amino acids. Germline assignment: CDR1 SGHAT and CDR2 FQNNGV. V shed 5 bases and J shed 4 bases, with 12 bases lying between them. In DNA, the CDR3 is TGTGCCAGCAGCCCCGGGACACGGAATCAGCCCCAGCATTTT. Translating it yields CASSPGTRNQPQHF.

This clonotype has a handful of counts. DNA for the CDR3: TGTGCCAGCAGCCCCACCGGGACAGGGGACACTGAAGCTTTCTTT. This codes for CASSPTGTGDTEAFF. The chain links TRBV12-3 or TRBV12-4 to TRBJ1-1; TRBD1 agrees at 10 bases. V shed 6 bases and J 3 bases; nucleotides not matched to a gene: 7. The CDR3 sequence is 15 residues long.

This clonotype has ten or more counts. The rearrangement links TRBV29-1 to TRBJ2-1, with 7 nucleotides matching TRBD1. This CDR3 contains 14 residues. Unmatched junction bases numbered 6, after V lost 4 bases and J lost 3 bases. In germline, CDR1 is SQVTM, CDR2 ANQGSEA. CDR3 nucleotides: TGCAGCGTTGTCCCCCCAGGGGGCTACAATGAGCAGTTCTTC. This sequence encodes CSVVPPGGYNEQFF.

There are a few counts of this clonotype. The V gene is TRBV12-3 or TRBV12-4, the J gene TRBJ2-3; 7 nucleotides align to TRBD2. The CDR3 loop spans 16 amino acids. The V gene end was trimmed by 2 bases and the J gene end by 2 bases; junction bases not matched to a gene: 7. For the CDR3, the DNA is TGTGCCAGCAGTTTATATCTAGCGGACGTCACAGATACGCAGTATTTT. Translated, it gives CASSLYLADVTDTQYF.

This clonotype was observed a handful of times. This chain links TRBV3-1 with TRBJ1-3; D not resolved. Germline CDR1 and CDR2: LGHDT and YNNKEL (reference sequence). This CDR3 has 15 amino acids. The V and J ends lost 6 bases and 3 bases respectively, with 15 bases between them. Written as DNA, the CDR3 is TGTGCCAGCAGTATTGGAGGGCCAGGTGGAAACACCATATATTTT. It is translated as CASSIGGPGGNTIYF.

The chain links TRBV7-2 to TRBJ2-5, with D possibly matching TRBD2 (6 bases). Between the trimmed V and J ends, which lost 5 bases and 4 bases, there was a span of 17 bases. Germline lookup yields CDR1 SGHTA and CDR2 FQGNSA. The CDR3 covers 15 residues. The CDR3 bases are TGTGCCAGCAGCAAGGGACTCCTTGGGGGAGAGACCCAGTACTTC. Protein: CASSKGLLGGETQYF. The entire variable domain, with the rest obtained from reference TRBV7-2 and TRBJ2-5, is as follows: GAGVSQSPSNKVTEKGKDVELRCDPISGHTALYWYRQSLGQGLEFLIYFQGNSAPDKSGLPSDRFSAERTGGSVSTLTIQRTQQEDSAVYLCASSKGLLGGETQYFGPGTRLLVL.

There are a few counts of this clonotype. This chain connects TRBV11-2 to TRBJ2-5; a weak D match, TRBD2 (5 bases). This CDR3 spans 13 amino acids. Germline values: CDR1 SGHAT, CDR2 FQNNGV. Trimming shortened V by 5 bases and J by 5 bases, and 12 bases separated the two germline ends. CDR3 in DNA: TGTGCCAGCAGCCGTAGCGACGGGGAGACCCAGTACTTC. The encoded protein is CASSRSDGETQYF.

The rearrangement joins TRBV2 to TRBJ2-7; D not resolved. V was trimmed by 1 base and J by 0 bases, leaving 13 bases between them. This CDR3 spans 16 amino acids. Germline loops: CDR1 SNHLY, CDR2 FYNNEI. The CDR3 DNA reads TGTGCCAGCAGTGAAGGGGTTAGCTCTAGCTCCTACGAGCAGTACTTC. Its translation is CASSEGVSSSSYEQYF.

This rearrangement joins TRBV20-1 to TRBJ1-1; D is unresolved. This CDR3 region has 13 residues. CDR1 and CDR2 from the germline V gene are DFQATT and SNEGSKA (reference sequence). V shed 5 bases and J shed 0 bases, with 10 bases lying between them. The CDR3 loop reads CSAPTEVNTEAFF. The CDR3 DNA is TGCAGTGCTCCGACGGAAGTGAACACTGAAGCTTTCTTT.

This clonotype was counted many times. The V call is TRBV15, the J call TRBJ1-3; no firm D call. The CDR3 contains 13 residues. CDR1 is LNHNV and CDR2 is YYDKDF in the germline V gene (reference sequence). V was pared by 0 bases and J by 3 bases, with 3 bases between. The CDR3 coding sequence is TGTGCCACCAGCAGAGATCGTGGAAACACCATATATTTT. It yields the protein CATSRDRGNTIYF.

The rearrangement joins TRBV20-1 to TRBJ2-1; 8 nucleotides align to TRBD1. Looked up from germline, CDR1 is DFQATT and CDR2 is SNEGSKA (reference sequence). CDR3 length: 13 residues. V lost 7 bases and J lost 9; bases outside the gene matches: 11. The CDR3 here is CSVVTGVGGEQFF. CDR3 sequence (DNA): TGCAGTGTCGTGACAGGGGTGGGGGGTGAGCAGTTCTTC.

This clonotype was counted ten times or more. CDR3 sequence: CSAGSGLDNEQFF. CDR3 nucleotide sequence: TGCAGTGCTGGGAGCGGACTTGACAATGAGCAGTTCTTC. This chain joins TRBV20-1 and TRBJ2-1; D perhaps matches TRBD2 (5 bases). The germline gives CDR1 DFQATT, CDR2 SNEGSKA (reference sequence). V lost 5 bases and J 5 bases, leaving 13 bases between the germline ends. The CDR3 is 13 amino acids.